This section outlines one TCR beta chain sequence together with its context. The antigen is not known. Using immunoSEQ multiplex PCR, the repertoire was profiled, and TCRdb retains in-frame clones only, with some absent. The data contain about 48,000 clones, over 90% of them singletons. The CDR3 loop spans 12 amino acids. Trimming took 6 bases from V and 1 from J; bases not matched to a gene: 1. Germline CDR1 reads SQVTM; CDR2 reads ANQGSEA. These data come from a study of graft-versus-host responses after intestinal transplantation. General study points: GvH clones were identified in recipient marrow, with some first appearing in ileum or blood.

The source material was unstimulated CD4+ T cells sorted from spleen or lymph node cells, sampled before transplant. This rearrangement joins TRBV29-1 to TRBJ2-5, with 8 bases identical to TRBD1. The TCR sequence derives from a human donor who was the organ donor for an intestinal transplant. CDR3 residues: CSVTGGQETQYF. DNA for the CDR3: TGCAGCGTAACAGGGGGCCAAGAGACCCAGTACTTC. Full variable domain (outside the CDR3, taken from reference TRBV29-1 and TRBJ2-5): SAVISQKPSRDICQRGTSLTIQCQVDSQVTMMFWYRQQPGQSLTLIATANQGSEATYESGFVIDKFPISRPNLTFSTLTVSNMSPEDSSIYLCSVTGGQETQYFGPGTRLLVL.